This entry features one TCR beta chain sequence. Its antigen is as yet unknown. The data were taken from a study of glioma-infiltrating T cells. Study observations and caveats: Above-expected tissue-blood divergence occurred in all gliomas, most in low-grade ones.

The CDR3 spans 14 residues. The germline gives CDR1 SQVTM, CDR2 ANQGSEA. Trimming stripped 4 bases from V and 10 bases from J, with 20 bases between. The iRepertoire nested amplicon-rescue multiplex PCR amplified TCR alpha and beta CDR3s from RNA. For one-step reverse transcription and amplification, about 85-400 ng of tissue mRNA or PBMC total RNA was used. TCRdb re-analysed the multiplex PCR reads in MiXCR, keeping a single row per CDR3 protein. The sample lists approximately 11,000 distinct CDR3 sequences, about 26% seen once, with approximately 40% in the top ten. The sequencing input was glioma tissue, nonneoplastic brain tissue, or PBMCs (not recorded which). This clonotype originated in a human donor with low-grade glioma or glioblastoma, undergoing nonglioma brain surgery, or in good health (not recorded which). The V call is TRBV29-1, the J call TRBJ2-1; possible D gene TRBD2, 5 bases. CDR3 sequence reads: CSVATAQLGNEQFF. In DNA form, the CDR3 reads TGCAGCGTTGCTACGGCCCAACTAGGCAACGAGCAGTTCTTC.